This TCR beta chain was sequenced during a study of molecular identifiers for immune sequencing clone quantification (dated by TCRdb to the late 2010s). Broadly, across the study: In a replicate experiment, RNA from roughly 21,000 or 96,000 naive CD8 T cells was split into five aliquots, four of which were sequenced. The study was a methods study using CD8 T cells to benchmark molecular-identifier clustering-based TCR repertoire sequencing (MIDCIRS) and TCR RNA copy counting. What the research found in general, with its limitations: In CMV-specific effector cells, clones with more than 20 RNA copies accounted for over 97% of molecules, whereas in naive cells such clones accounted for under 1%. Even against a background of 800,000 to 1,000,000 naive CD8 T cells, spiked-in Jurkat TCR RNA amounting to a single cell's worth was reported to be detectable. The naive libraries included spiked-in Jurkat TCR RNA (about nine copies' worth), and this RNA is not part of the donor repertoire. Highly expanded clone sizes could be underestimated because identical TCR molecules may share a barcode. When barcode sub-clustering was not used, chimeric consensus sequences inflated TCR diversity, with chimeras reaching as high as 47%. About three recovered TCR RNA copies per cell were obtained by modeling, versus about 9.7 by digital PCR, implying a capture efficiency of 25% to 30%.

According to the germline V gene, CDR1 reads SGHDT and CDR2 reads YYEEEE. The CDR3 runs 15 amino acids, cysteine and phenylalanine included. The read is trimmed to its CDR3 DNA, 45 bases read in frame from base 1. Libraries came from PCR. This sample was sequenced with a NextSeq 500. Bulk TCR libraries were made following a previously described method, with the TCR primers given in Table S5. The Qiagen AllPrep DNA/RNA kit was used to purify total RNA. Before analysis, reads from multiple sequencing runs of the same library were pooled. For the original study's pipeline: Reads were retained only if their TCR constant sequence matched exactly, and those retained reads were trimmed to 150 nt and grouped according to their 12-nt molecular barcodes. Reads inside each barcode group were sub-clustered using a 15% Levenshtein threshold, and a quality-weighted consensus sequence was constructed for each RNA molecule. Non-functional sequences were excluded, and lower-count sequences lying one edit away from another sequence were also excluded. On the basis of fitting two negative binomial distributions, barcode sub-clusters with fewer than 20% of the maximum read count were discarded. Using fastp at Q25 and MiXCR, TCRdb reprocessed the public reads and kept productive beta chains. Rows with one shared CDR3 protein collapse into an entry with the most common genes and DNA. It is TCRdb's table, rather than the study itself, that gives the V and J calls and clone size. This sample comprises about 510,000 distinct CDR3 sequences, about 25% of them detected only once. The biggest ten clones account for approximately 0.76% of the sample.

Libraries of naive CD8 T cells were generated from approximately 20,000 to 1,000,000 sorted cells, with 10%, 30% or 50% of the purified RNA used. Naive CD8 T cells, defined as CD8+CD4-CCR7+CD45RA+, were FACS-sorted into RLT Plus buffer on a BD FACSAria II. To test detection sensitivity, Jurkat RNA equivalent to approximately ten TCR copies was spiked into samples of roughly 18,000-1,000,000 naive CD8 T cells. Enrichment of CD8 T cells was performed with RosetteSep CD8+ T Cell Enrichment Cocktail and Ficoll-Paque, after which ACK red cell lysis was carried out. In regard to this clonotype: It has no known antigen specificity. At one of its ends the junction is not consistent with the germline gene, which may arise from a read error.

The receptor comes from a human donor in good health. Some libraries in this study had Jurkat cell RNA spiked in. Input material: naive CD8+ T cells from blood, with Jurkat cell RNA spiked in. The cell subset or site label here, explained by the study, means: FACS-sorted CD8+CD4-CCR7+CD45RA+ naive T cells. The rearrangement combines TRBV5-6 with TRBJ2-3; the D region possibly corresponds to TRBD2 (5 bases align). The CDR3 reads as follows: CASGLEAPGPDTQYF. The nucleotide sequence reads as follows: TGTGCCAGCGGCTTGGAGGCCCCTGGGCCAGATACGCAGTATTTT.